The T cell receptor (beta chain) under discussion was sequenced for a study of neoadjuvant anti-PD-1 for oral cavity cancer (dated by TCRdb to 2020 to 2022). Describing the broader study: Three to four biweekly doses of nivolumab at 3 mg/kg were mostly administered to patients before curative-intent surgical resection. Under RECIST 1.1, patients with complete response, partial response or stable disease were classed as responders, and patients with progression were classed as non-responders. A roughly 33% response rate was observed in the parent correlative cohort, in which around eleven patients were included. A fourth nivolumab dose was given around day 43 to patients without progression, and definitive surgical resection was performed in those patients on days 50-56. The paper's findings and limits, for the study overall: Only a few patients per response group were included in the TCR analyses, and the authors called for validation in larger cohorts. Higher pretreatment blood Treg/Th17 ratios correlated with higher pretreatment blood TCRbeta clonality and lower post-treatment tumor TCRbeta clonality. After neoadjuvant nivolumab, non-responders showed significantly higher T cell clonality (Gini index) in PBMCs than responders did.

In the paper's terms, the time point label means: after neoadjuvant nivolumab, at surgical resection. The patients had newly diagnosed stage II-IVA oral cavity squamous cell carcinoma and had not received any prior systemic or radiation treatment. The cohort was made up of patients with locally advanced, HPV-negative oral cavity squamous cell carcinoma. No culture maintenance or expansion was done, as the peripheral blood mononuclear cells went straight to analysis. The samples were drawn from a longitudinal correlative study tied to a single-arm phase II trial testing neoadjuvant nivolumab in oral cavity squamous cell carcinoma. Subject-matched pre- and post-treatment PBMCs and tumors from three responders and three non-responders underwent genomic DNA-based TCRbeta sequencing. Peripheral blood mononuclear cells were collected once before nivolumab treatment and again after treatment, at the time of surgery. The Maxwell RSC DNA from Cells kit was used to extract genomic DNA from PBMCs.

For deep sequencing of PBMC libraries, mostly around 480 ng of input genomic DNA was used, and six replicates were run per sample. Following the manufacturer's instructions, the team built TCRbeta libraries using the immunoSEQ hsTCRbeta kit. An Illumina NovaSeq 6000 S4 flow cell was used to sequence the final libraries, which had first been combined to 3 nM. Per the original workflow: The immunoSEQ Analyzer handled quality control and preprocessing of the raw data. The analysis was limited to productive rearrangements, and each clonotype was defined by a unique CDR3 amino acid sequence. Using the R package tcR, the researchers computed the Gini-Simpson index as their estimate of repertoire clonality. Gini indices were compared with Student's t test, and associations with tumor size change were assessed by Pearson correlation. As stored in TCRdb, this immuneACCESS dataset retains in-frame rearrangements with V and J assigned. A fraction of the clones does not appear; measured against another copy, unresolved V genes explain less than half of the discrepancy, and the remainder lacks a known reason. Clone size and V and J calls were adopted from that table, with D and trimming inferred from the DNA. The sample table holds 55,000 to 75,000 clones, of which about nine tenths were seen once. 2.5% to 3.5% of the sample belongs to the ten largest clones.

Concerning this clone itself: Its target antigen remains unknown. Base quality data are lacking; no much larger clone is found one base away.

Deletion took 0 bases off V and 5 bases off J, with a span of 11 bases between the germline ends. Via the germline V gene, CDR1 is SGDLS and CDR2 YYNGEE. Counted from cysteine to phenylalanine, this CDR3 has 15 amino acids. Just the 45-base CDR3 DNA is kept, in frame starting at base 1. The sample was PBMCs, taken after nivolumab (anti-PD-1) treatment. The clonotype originates from a person aged 35-79 years with oral cavity squamous cell carcinoma. The V and J genes are TRBV9 and TRBJ2-2; confidence is insufficient to name the D gene. CDR3 loop: CASSVDGFSTGELFF. In nucleotides, the sequence is TGTGCCAGCAGCGTAGACGGGTTTAGTACCGGGGAGCTGTTTTTT.